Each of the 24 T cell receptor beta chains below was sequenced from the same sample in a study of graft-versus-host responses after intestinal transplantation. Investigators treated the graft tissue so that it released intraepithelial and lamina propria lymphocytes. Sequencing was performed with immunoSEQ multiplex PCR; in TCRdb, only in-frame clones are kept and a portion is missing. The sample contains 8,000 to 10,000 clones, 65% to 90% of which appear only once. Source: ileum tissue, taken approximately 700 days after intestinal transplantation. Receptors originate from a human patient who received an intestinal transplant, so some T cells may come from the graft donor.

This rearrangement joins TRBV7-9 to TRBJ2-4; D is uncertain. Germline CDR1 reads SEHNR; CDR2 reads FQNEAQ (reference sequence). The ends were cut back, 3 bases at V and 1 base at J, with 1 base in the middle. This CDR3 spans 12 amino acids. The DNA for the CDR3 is TGTGCCAGCAGCTTGGCCAAAAACATTCAGTACTTC. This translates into CASSLAKNIQYF.

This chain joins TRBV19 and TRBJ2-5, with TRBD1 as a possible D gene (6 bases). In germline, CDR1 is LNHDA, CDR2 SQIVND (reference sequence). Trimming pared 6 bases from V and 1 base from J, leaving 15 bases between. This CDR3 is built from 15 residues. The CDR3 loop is CASRLGGSLQETQYF. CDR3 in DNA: TGTGCCAGTAGGCTTGGGGGCAGCCTCCAAGAGACCCAGTACTTC.

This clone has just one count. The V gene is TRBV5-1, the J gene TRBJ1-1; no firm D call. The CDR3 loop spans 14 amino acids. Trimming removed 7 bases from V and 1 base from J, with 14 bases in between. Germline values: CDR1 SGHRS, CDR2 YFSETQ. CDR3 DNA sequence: TGCGCCAGCCGCCCGTGGCCGAGGAACACTGAAGCTTTCTTT. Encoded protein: CASRPWPRNTEAFF.

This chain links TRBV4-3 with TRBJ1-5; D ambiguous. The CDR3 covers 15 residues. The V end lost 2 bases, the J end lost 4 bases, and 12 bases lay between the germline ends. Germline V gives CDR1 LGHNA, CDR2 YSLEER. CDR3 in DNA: TGCGCCAGCAGCCAAATGATAGTCCGAAATCAGCCCCAGCATTTT. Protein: CASSQMIVRNQPQHF.

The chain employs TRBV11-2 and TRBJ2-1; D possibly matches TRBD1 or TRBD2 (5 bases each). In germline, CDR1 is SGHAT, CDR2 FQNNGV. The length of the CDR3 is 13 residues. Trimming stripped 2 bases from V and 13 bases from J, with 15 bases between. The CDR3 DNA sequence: TGTGCCAGCAGCTTACAAGGGACGGCAACCCAGTTCTTC. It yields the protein CASSLQGTATQFF.

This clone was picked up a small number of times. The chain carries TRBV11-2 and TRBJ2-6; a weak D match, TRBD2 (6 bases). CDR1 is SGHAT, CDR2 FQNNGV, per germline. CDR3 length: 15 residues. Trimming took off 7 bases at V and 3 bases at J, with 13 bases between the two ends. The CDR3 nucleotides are TGTGCCAGCACCCCCCAGGGAGGTGGGGCCAACGTCCTGACTTTC. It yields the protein CASTPQGGGANVLTF.

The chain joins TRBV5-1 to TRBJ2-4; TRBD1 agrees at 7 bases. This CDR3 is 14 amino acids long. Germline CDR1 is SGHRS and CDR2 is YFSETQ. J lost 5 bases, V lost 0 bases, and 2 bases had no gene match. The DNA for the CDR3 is TGCGCCAGCAGCTTGGATGGGACAGAAAACATTCAGTACTTC. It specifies CASSLDGTENIQYF. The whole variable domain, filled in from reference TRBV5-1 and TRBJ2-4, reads KAGVTQTPRYLIKTRGQQVTLSCSPISGHRSVSWYQQTPGQGLQFLFEYFSETQRNKGNFPGRFSGRQFSNSRSEMNVSTLELGDSALYLCASSLDGTENIQYFGAGTRLSVL.

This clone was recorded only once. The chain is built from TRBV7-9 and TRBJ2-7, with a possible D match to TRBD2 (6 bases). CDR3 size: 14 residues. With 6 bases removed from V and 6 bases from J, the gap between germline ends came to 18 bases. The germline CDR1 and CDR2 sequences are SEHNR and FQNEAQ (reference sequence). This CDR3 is CASSHAGTTTEQYF. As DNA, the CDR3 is TGTGCCAGCAGTCACGCGGGAACTACTACCGAGCAGTACTTC.

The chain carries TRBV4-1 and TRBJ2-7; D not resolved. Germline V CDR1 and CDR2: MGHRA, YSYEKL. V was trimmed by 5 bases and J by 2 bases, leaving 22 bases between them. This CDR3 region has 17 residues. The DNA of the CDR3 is TGCGCCAGCAGCGACTTCCCGACGAGCCCTGAGACCTACGAGCAGTACTTC. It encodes CASSDFPTSPETYEQYF.

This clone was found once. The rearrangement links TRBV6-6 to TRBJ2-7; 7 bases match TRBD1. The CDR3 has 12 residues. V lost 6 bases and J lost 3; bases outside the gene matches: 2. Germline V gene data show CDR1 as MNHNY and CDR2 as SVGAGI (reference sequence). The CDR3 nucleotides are TGTGCCAGCAGAAGGGACAGCTACGAGCAGTACTTC. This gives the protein CASRRDSYEQYF.

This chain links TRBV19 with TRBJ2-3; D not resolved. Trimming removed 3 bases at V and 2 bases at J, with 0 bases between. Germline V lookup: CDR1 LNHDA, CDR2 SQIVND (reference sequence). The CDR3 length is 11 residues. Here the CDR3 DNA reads TGTGCCAGTAGTATCACAGATACGCAGTATTTT. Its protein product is CASSITDTQYF. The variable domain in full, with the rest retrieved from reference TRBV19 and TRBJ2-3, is DGGITQSPKYLFRKEGQNVTLSCEQNLNHDAMYWYRQDPGQGLRLIYYSQIVNDFQKGDIAEGYSVSREKKESFPLTVTSAQKNPTAFYLCASSITDTQYFGPGTRLTVL.

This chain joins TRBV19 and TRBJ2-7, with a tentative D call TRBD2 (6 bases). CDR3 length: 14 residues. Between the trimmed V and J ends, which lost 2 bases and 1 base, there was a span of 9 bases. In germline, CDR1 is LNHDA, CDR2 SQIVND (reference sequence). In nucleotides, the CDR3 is TGTGCCAGTAGTATAATCGGGACTTCCTACGAGCAGTACTTC. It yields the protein CASSIIGTSYEQYF. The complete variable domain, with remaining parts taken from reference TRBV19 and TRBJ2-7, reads DGGITQSPKYLFRKEGQNVTLSCEQNLNHDAMYWYRQDPGQGLRLIYYSQIVNDFQKGDIAEGYSVSREKKESFPLTVTSAQKNPTAFYLCASSIIGTSYEQYFGPGTRLTVT.

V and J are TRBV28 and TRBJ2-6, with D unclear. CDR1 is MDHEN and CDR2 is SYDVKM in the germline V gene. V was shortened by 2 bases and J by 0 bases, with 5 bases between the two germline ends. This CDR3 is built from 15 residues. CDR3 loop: CASSLRSSGANVLTF. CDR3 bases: TGTGCCAGCAGTTTAAGAAGCTCTGGGGCCAACGTCCTGACTTTC.

This CDR3 reads CASSWVGYGYTF. For the CDR3, the DNA is TGTGCCAGCAGTTGGGTAGGCTACGGCTACACCTTC. This rearrangement joins TRBV28 to TRBJ1-2, with D unclear. V was clipped by 4 bases and J by 8 bases, with 11 bases between them. CDR3 length equals 12 residues. Germline assignment: CDR1 MDHEN and CDR2 SYDVKM.

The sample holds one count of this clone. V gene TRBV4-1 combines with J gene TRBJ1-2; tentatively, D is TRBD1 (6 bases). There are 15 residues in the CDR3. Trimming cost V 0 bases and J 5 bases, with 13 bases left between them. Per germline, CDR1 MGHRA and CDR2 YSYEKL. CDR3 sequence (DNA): TGCGCCAGCAGCCAAGATGGACGGGGGCGGTATGGCTACACCTTC. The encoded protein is CASSQDGRGRYGYTF.

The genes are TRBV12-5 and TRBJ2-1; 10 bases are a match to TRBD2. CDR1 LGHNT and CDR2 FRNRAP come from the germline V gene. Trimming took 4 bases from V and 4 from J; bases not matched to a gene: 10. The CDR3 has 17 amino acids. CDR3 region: CASGSSPSGGIYNEQFF. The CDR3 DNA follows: TGTGCTAGTGGTTCAAGTCCTAGCGGGGGCATATACAATGAGCAGTTCTTC. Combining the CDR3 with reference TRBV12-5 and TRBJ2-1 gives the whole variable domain DARVTQTPRHKVTEMGQEVTMRCQPILGHNTVFWYRQTMMQGLELLAYFRNRAPLDDSGMPKDRFSAEMPDATLATLKIQPSEPRDSAVYFCASGSSPSGGIYNEQFFGPGTRLTVL.

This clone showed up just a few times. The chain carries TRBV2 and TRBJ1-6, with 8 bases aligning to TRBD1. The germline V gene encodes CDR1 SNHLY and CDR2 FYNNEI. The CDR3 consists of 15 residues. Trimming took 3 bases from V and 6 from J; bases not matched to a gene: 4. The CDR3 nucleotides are TGTGCCAGCAGTGACCGACAGGGGATTAATTCACCCCTCCACTTT. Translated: CASSDRQGINSPLHF.

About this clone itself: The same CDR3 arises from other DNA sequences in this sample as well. The CDR3 DNA reads as TGTGCCAGCAGTTACTCGGGAGAAGCTTTCTTT. Translating it yields CASSYSGEAFF. V usage is TRBV6-6 and J usage is TRBJ1-1, with D unresolved. CDR1 is MNHNY and CDR2 is SVGAGI in the germline V gene (reference sequence). The germline V and J ends were trimmed by 0 bases and 8 bases, with 4 bases remaining between them. This CDR3 has 11 amino acids.

The CDR3 is CASSPTPGTGGIYGYTF. The CDR3 nucleotides are TGTGCCAGCAGTCCAACCCCCGGGACAGGGGGCATCTATGGCTACACCTTC. The chain recombines TRBV28 with TRBJ1-2, with 12 bases fitting TRBD1. Germline loops: CDR1 MDHEN, CDR2 SYDVKM. This CDR3 has 17 amino acids. Losses at the gene ends were 5 bases for V and 4 bases for J; bases not matched to a gene: 11.

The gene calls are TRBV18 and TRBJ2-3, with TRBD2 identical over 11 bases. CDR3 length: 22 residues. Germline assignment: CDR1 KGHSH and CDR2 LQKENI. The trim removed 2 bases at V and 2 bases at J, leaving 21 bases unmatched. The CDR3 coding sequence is TGTGCCAGCTCACCATCTAGCGGGAGGCCCCGAGAGACATACACACACACAGATACGCAGTATTTT. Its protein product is CASSPSSGRPRETYTHTDTQYF.

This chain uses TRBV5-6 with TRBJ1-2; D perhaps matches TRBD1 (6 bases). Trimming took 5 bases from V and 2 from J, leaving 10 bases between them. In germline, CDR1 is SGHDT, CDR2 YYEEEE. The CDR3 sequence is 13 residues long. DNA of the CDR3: TGTGCCAGCAGTCCAGGACAGAACTATGGCTACACCTTC. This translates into CASSPGQNYGYTF.

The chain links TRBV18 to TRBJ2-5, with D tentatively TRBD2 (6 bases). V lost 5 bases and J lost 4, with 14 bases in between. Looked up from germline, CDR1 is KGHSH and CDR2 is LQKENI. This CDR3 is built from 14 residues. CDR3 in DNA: TGTGCCAGCTCAAAGGCGGGGCTTGGAGAGACCCAGTACTTC. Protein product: CASSKAGLGETQYF. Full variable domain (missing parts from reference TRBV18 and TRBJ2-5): NAGVMQNPRHLVRRRGQEARLRCSPMKGHSHVYWYRQLPEEGLKFMVYLQKENIIDESGMPKERFSAEFPKEGPSILRIQQVVRGDSAAYFCASSKAGLGETQYFGPGTRLLVL.

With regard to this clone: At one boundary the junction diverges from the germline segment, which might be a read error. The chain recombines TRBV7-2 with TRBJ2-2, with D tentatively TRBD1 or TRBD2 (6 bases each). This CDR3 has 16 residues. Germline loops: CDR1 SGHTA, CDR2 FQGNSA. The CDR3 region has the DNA TGTGCCAGCGGCTTCCCCGGGGGCTGGAACACCGGGGAGCTGTTTTTT. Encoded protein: CASGFPGGWNTGELFF.

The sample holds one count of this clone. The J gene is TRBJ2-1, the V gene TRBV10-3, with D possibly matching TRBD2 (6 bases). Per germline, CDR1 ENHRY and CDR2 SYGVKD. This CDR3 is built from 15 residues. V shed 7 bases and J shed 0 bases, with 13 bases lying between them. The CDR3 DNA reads TGTGCCATCAAAGAACGCGGGGACTCCTACAATGAGCAGTTCTTC. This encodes CAIKERGDSYNEQFF.